This T cell receptor beta chain appears in the sequencing data of a study of cytomegalovirus exposure and HLA in healthy donors. The study ran its PCR with 60 Vbeta and 13 Jbeta primers. Profiling relied on immunoSEQ multiplex PCR, and the TCRdb table lists in-frame clones only, not all of them. The sample contains around 160,000 clones, 70% to 90% of which appear only once. Trimming cost V 6 bases and J 5 bases, with 19 bases left between them. The germline CDR1 and CDR2 sequences are ENHRY and SYGVKD. CDR3 length equals 15 residues. Sequences were obtained from PBMCs. The chain recombines TRBV10-3 with TRBJ1-2; D ambiguous. This clonotype originated in a man younger than 35 in good health and CMV-seropositive. CDR3 in amino acids: CAISEPTEVSYGYTF. For the CDR3, the DNA is TGTGCCATCAGCGAGCCCACGGAGGTTTCGTATGGCTACACCTTC.